The 8 T cell receptor beta chains below were found in one sample sequenced in a study of identical twins. MiXCR was run by TCRdb on the 5' RACE reads, yielding one entry per CDR3 protein. The data show more than 650,000 distinct CDR3 sequences, with less than 7% seen just once and roughly 2% held by the top ten. Sequencing was done on a sample of naive T cells sorted from blood. The receptor set was obtained from a man between 18 and 35 years old in good health.

This clonotype has a handful of counts. The genes are TRBV29-1 and TRBJ2-4; D might be TRBD1 (6 bases). Germline lookup yields CDR1 SQVTM and CDR2 ANQGSEA. This CDR3 has 14 amino acids. Trimming removed 1 base at V and 1 base at J, with 8 bases between. CDR3 region: CSVEGTVAKNIQYF. DNA for the CDR3: TGCAGCGTTGAAGGGACAGTTGCCAAAAACATTCAGTACTTC. Filled out from reference TRBV29-1 and TRBJ2-4, the complete variable domain reads SAVISQKPSRDICQRGTSLTIQCQVDSQVTMMFWYRQQPGQSLTLIATANQGSEATYESGFVIDKFPISRPNLTFSTLTVSNMSPEDSSIYLCSVEGTVAKNIQYFGAGTRLSVL.

Note on this clonotype: One base away lies a much larger clone, so this may be a sequencing read error. The chain joins TRBV7-8 to TRBJ2-7; no clear D. This CDR3 region has 11 residues. Looked up from germline, CDR1 is SGHVS and CDR2 is FQNEAQ. Trimming took off 3 bases at V and 3 bases at J, with 3 bases between the two ends. In nucleotides, the CDR3 is TGTGCCAGCAGCTTTGACTACGAGCAGTACTTC. Translating gives CASSFDYEQYF.

The gene calls are TRBV27 and TRBJ2-7; 7 bases match TRBD2. CDR3 length: 16 residues. The J segment lost 0 bases and the V segment lost 0 bases, leaving 5 bases of the junction unmatched. Per the germline V gene, CDR1 is MNHEY and CDR2 is SMNVEV (reference sequence). The CDR3 nucleotides read TGTGCCAGCAGTTTATCCTGGCGGGGGAGCTCCTACGAGCAGTACTTC. It yields the protein CASSLSWRGSSYEQYF.

This clonotype occurred a few times. The chain joins TRBV9 to TRBJ2-7, with 8 bases fitting TRBD2. Trimming cost V 0 bases and J 3 bases; bases outside gene matches: 5. CDR3 length equals 15 residues. Germline CDR1 and CDR2: SGDLS and YYNGEE. The chain's CDR3 is CASSVEGAGDYEQYF. CDR3 sequence (DNA): TGTGCCAGCAGCGTAGAGGGAGCGGGAGACTACGAGCAGTACTTC.

This clonotype was counted between two and nine times. V usage is TRBV20-1 and J usage is TRBJ1-5, with 7 bases fitting TRBD1. The CDR3 loop spans 14 amino acids. Germline V gene sequence: CDR1 DFQATT, CDR2 SNEGSKA (reference sequence). V shed 0 bases, J shed 9 bases, and the junction held 8 bases outside the gene matches. This CDR3 reads CSARDYRGRGPQHF. In DNA form, the CDR3 reads TGCAGTGCTAGAGATTACAGGGGCAGGGGGCCCCAGCATTTT.

This clonotype was counted at least ten times. The chain is built from TRBV25-1 and TRBJ2-3, with D perhaps matching TRBD1 or TRBD2 (5 bases each). The CDR3 extends over 13 amino acids. Germline V gene lookup returns CDR1 MGHDK and CDR2 SYGVNS. With 1 base removed from V and 10 bases from J, the gap between germline ends came to 12 bases. The CDR3 nucleotides are TGTGCCAGCAGTGAATCGGGGCCGGACGCGCAGTATTTT. This sequence encodes CASSESGPDAQYF.

This clonotype has only a few counts. The rearrangement uses TRBV7-2 and TRBJ2-1, with a possible D match to TRBD2 (5 bases). Germline V lookup: CDR1 SGHTA, CDR2 FQGNSA. Trimming removed 3 bases from V and 7 bases from J, with 16 bases in between. The CDR3 has 15 residues. The CDR3 sequence is CASSFRGLEMNEQFF. CDR3 bases: TGTGCCAGCAGCTTCCGAGGACTGGAAATGAATGAGCAGTTCTTC.

This clonotype was picked up a small number of times. The chain uses TRBV19 and TRBJ2-1; 8 bases are a match to TRBD2. V trimming: 4 bases; J trimming: 0 bases; junction bases outside the gene matches: 2. Per the germline V gene, CDR1 is LNHDA and CDR2 is SQIVND (reference sequence). The CDR3 is 15 amino acids. CDR3 loop: CASSKLAASYNEQFF. The CDR3 DNA sequence: TGTGCCAGTAGTAAACTAGCGGCCTCCTACAATGAGCAGTTCTTC.